What follows describes a single T cell receptor beta chain. In the original analysis: Amplification of reference gene primers was used by the study to estimate nucleated cell counts. TCRdb keeps only in-frame clones here, not all; method: immunoSEQ multiplex PCR. D and trimming were read from the DNA, whereas the V and J calls and clone size are those reported in that table. The table shows 81,000 or so clones, with approximately 92% occurring only once. This entry belongs to a study of blood T cell repertoires in COVID-19. Across the whole study: Italy, Spain and the United States were the sources of the convalescent and acute COVID-19 samples. Sample material is recorded as cDNA or gDNA derived from T cells, B-cell-depleted T cells, or PBMCs.

Sequenced: peripheral blood. This sequence originates from a woman aged 60-70 years with active COVID-19.

This CDR3 is CASSFIQGAGELFF. CDR3 DNA sequence: TGCGCCAGCAGTTTTATACAGGGGGCCGGGGAGCTGTTTTTT. The chain employs TRBV5-1 and TRBJ2-2, with 8 bases lining up with TRBD1. The CDR3 length is 14 residues. Germline assignment: CDR1 SGHRS and CDR2 YFSETQ. The junction had 6 bases not matched to a gene; V was cut back by 5 bases and J by 6 bases.